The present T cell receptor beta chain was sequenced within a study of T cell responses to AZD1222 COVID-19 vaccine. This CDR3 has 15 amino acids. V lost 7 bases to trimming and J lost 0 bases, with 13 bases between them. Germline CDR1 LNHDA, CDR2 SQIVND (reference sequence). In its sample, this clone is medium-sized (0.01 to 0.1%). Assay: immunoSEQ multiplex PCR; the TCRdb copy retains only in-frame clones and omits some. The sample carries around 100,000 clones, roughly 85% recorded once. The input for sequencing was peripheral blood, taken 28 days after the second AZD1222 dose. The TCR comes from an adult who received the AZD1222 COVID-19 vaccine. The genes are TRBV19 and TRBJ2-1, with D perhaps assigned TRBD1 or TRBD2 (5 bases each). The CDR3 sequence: CASTAGTLSYNEQFF. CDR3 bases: TGTGCCAGTACCGCCGGGACCCTCTCCTACAATGAGCAGTTCTTC.